The TCR beta chain described here comes from a study of control samples from healthy donors and cancer patients. The method was immunoSEQ multiplex PCR; TCRdb's version includes in-frame clones alone and lacks a portion of them. Found here are 200,000 or so clones, around 94% of them singletons; the top ten hold about 1.6%. Trimming removed 4 bases at V and 0 bases at J, with 7 bases between. CDR1 and CDR2 from the germline V gene are MGHRA and YSYEKL. The CDR3 length is 14 residues. The chain carries TRBV4-1 and TRBJ1-5; D gene ambiguous. The sequence came from a man aged 50-59 years in good health. The sample consisted of blood. CDR3 in DNA: TGCGCCAGCAGCCCTGATTATAGCAATCAGCCCCAGCATTTT. Translating gives CASSPDYSNQPQHF.